This T cell receptor beta chain emerged from a study of T cells in localized non-small cell lung cancer. Findings of the study overall: Median around 54 top-100 tumor clones were shared with paired adjacent lung.

Trimming took off 4 bases at V and 0 bases at J, with 15 bases between the two ends. Looked up from germline, CDR1 is SGHNT and CDR2 is YYREEE (reference sequence). The CDR3 runs 16 residues. As to this clone: Its antigen is not identified.

Sequencing was performed with immunoSEQ multiplex PCR; in TCRdb, only in-frame clones are kept and a portion is missing. The repertoire holds about 15,000 clones, with more than 80% as singletons. The V call is TRBV5-4, the J call TRBJ2-3; either TRBD1 or TRBD2 may supply D (5 bases each). The origin of this receptor is an older female donor with stage I squamous cell lung carcinoma. The specimen comprised peripheral blood, sampled before any cancer treatment. CDR3 amino acids: CASSGDQGTSTDTQYF. CDR3 bases: TGTGCCAGCAGCGGGGACCAGGGTACTAGCACAGATACGCAGTATTTT.